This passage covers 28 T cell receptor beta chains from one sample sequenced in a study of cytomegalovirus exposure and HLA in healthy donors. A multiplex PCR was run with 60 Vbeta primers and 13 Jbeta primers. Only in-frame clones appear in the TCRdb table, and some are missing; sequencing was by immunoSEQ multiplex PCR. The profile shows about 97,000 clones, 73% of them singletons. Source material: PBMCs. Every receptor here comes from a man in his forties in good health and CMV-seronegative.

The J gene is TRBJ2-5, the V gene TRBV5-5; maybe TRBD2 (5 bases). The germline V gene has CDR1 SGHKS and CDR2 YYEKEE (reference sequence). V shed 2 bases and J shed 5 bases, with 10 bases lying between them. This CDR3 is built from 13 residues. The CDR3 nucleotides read TGTGCCAGCAGCTTAGAGGGTTGGGAGACCCAGTACTTC. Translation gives CASSLEGWETQYF.

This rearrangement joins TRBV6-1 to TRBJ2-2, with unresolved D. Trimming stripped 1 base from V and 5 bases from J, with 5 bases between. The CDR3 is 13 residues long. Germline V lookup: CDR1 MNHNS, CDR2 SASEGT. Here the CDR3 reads CASSEVRTGELFF. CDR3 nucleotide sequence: TGTGCCAGCAGTGAAGTCAGGACCGGGGAGCTGTTTTTT.

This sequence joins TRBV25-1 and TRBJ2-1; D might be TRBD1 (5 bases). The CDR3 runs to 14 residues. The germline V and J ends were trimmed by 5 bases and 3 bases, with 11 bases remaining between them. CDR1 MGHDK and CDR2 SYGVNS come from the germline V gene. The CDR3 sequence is CASSTQGFYNEQFF. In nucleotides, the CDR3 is TGTGCCAGCAGTACTCAGGGCTTCTACAATGAGCAGTTCTTC.

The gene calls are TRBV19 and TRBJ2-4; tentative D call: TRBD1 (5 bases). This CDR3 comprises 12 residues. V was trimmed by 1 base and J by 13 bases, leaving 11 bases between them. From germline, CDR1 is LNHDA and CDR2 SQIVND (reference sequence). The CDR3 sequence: CASSIAAGIQYF. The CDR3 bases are TGTGCCAGTAGTATAGCTGCAGGGATACAGTACTTC.

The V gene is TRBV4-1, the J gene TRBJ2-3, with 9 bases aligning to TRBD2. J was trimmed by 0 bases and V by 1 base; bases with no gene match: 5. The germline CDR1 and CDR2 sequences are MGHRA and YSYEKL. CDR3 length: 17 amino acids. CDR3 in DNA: TGCGCCAGCAGCCAAGTAATAGCGGGGGTTAGCACAGATACGCAGTATTTT. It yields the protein CASSQVIAGVSTDTQYF.

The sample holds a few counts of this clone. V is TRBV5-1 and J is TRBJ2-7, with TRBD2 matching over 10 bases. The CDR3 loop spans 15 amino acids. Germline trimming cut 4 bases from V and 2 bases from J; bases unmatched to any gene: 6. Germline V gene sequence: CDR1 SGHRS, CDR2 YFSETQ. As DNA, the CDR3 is TGCGCCAGCAGCCCCGGACTAGCGGAAGCCTACGAGCAGTACTTC. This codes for CASSPGLAEAYEQYF.

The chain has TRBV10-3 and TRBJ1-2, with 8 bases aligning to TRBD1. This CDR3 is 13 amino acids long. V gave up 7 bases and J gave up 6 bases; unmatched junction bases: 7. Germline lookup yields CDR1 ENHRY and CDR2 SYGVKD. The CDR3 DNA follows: TGTGCCATCACCGACAGGGGAAGTAATGGCTACACCTTC. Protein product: CAITDRGSNGYTF.

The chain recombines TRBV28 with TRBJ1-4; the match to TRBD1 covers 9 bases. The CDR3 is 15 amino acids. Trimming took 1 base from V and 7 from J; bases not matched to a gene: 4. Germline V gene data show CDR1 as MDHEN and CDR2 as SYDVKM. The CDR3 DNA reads TGTGCCAGCAGTTTATCGGGACAGGGATTTGAAAAACTGTTTTTT. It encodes CASSLSGQGFEKLFF.

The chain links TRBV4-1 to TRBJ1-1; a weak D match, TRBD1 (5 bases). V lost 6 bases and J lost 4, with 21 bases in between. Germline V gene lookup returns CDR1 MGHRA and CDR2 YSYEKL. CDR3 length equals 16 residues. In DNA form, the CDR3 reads TGCGCCAGCAGTCACGCAATCGGGGGGGAGGGCACTGAAGCTTTCTTT. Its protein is CASSHAIGGEGTEAFF.

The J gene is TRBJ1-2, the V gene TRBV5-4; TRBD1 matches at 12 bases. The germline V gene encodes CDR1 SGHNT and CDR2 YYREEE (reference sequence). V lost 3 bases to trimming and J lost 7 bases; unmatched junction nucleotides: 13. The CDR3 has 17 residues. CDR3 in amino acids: CASSSLPGTGGQSGYTF. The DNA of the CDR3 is TGTGCCAGCAGCTCCCTTCCCGGGACAGGGGGCCAGTCTGGCTACACCTTC.

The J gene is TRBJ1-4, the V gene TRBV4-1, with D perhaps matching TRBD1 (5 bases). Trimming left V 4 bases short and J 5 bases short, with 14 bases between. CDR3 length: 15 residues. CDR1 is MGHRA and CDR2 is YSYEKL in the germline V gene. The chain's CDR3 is CASSPLGGRNEKLFF. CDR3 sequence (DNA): TGCGCCAGCAGCCCCTTGGGGGGAAGGAATGAAAAACTGTTTTTT.

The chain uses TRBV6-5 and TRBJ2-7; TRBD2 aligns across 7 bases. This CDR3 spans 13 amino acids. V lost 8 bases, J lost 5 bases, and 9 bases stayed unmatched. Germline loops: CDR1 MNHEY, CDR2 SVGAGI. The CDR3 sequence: CASAYGGFNEQYF. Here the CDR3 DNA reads TGTGCCAGCGCGTACGGGGGGTTTAACGAGCAGTACTTC.

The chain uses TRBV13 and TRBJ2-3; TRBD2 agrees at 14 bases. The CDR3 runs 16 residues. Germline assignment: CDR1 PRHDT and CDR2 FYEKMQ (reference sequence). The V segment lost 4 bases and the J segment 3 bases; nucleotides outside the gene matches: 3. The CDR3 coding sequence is TGTGCCAGCAGCTGGCGACTAGCGGGGGGGACAGATACGCAGTATTTT. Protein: CASSWRLAGGTDTQYF.

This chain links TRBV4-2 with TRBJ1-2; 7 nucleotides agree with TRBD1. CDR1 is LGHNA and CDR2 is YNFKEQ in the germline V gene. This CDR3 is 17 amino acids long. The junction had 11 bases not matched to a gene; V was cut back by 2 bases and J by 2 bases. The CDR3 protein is CASSQRGGTARNYGYTF. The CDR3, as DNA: TGTGCCAGCAGCCAACGGGGGGGGACAGCCAGGAACTATGGCTACACCTTC.

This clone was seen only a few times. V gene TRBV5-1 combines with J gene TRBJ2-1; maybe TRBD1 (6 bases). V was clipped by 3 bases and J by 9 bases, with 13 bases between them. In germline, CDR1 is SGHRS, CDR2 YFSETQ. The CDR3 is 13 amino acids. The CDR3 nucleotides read TGCGCCAGCAGCTCCCCAGGGGCCTTTGAGCAGTTCTTC. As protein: CASSSPGAFEQFF.

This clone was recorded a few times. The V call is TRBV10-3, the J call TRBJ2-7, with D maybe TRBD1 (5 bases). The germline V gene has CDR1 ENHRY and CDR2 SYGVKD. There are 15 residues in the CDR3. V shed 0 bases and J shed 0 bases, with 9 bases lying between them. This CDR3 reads CAISESERGSYEQYF. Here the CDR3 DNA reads TGTGCCATCAGTGAGTCGGAAAGGGGCTCCTACGAGCAGTACTTC.

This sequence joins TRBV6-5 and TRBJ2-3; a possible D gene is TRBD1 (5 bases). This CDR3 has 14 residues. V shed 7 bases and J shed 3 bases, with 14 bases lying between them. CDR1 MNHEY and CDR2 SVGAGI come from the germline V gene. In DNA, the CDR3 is TGTGCCAGCACTGATGGACAATCGACAGATACGCAGTATTTT. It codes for CASTDGQSTDTQYF.

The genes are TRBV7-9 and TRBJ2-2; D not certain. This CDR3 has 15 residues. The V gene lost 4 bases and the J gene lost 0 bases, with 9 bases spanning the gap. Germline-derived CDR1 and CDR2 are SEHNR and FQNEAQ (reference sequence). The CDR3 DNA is TGTGCCAGCAGCTCGACTGTACCGAACACCGGGGAGCTGTTTTTT. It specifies CASSSTVPNTGELFF.

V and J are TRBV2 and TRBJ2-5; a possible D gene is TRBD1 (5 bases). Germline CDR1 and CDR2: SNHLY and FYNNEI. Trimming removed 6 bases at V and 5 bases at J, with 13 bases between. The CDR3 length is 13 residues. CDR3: CASSQAAGETQYF. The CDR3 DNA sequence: TGTGCCAGCAGCCAAGCTGCAGGGGAGACCCAGTACTTC.

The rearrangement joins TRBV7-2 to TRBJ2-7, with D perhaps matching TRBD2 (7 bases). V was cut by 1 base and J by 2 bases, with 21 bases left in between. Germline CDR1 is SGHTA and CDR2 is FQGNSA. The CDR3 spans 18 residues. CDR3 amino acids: CASSLVPRGARTTYEQYF. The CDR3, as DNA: TGTGCCAGCAGCTTAGTCCCACGGGGGGCCCGTACAACCTACGAGCAGTACTTC.

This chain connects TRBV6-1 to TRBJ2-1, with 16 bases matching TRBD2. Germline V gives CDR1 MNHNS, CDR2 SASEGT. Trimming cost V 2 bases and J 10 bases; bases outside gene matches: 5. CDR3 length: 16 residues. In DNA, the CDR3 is TGTGCCAGCAGTGAACCGGGACTAGCGGGGGGGATCGAGCAGTTCTTC. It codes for CASSEPGLAGGIEQFF.

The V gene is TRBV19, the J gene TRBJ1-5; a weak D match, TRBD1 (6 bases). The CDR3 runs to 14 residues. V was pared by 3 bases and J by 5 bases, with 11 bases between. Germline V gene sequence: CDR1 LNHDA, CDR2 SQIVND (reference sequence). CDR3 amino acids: CASSIRAGDQPQHF. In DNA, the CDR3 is TGTGCCAGTAGTATTCGGGCAGGGGATCAGCCCCAGCATTTT.

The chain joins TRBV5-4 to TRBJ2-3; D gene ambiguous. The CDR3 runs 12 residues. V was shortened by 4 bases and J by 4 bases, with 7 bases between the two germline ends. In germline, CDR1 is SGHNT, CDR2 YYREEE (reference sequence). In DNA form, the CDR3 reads TGTGCCAGCAGCCCGGGTCCAGATACGCAGTATTTT. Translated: CASSPGPDTQYF. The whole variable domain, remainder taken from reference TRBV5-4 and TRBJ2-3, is ETGVTQSPTHLIKTRGQQVTLRCSSQSGHNTVSWYQQALGQGPQFIFQYYREEENGRGNFPPRFSGLQFPNYSSELNVNALELDDSALYLCASSPGPDTQYFGPGTRLTVL.

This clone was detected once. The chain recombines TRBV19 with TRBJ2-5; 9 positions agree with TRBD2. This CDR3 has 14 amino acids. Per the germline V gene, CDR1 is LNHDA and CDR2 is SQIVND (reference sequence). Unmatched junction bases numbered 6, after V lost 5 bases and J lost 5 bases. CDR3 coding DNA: TGTGCCAGTAGTCCGGGACTAGCTCGGGAGACCCAGTACTTC. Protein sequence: CASSPGLARETQYF.

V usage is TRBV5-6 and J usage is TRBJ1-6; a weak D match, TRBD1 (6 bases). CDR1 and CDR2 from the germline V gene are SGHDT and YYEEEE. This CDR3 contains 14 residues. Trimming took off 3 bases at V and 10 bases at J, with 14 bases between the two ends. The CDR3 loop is CASSSTGSVSPLHF. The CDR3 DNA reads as TGTGCCAGCAGCTCTACAGGGTCTGTCTCACCCCTCCACTTT.

Written as DNA, the CDR3 is TGTGCCAGCAGCGAGGGACTAGCGGGGGGGCTTGAGCAGTTCTTC. This sequence encodes CASSEGLAGGLEQFF. The chain has TRBV5-6 and TRBJ2-1, with TRBD2 identical over 16 bases. Germline V gives CDR1 SGHDT, CDR2 YYEEEE. Trimming took 4 bases from V and 9 from J; bases not matched to a gene: 4. CDR3 length: 15 amino acids.

The CDR3 loop is CASSVRDRISGELFF. CDR3 coding DNA: TGTGCCAGCAGTGTCCGGGACAGGATCTCCGGGGAGCTGTTTTTT. This chain links TRBV28 with TRBJ2-2; TRBD1 aligns across 8 bases. CDR1 is MDHEN and CDR2 is SYDVKM in the germline V gene. J lost 6 bases, V lost 5 bases, and 8 bases had no gene match. The CDR3 runs 15 residues.

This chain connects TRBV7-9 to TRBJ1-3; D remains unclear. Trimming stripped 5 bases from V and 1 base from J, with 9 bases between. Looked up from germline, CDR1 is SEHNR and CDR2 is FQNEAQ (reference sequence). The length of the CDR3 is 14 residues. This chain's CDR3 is CASSPDISGNTIYF. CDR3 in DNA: TGTGCCAGCAGCCCAGACATATCTGGAAACACCATATATTTT.